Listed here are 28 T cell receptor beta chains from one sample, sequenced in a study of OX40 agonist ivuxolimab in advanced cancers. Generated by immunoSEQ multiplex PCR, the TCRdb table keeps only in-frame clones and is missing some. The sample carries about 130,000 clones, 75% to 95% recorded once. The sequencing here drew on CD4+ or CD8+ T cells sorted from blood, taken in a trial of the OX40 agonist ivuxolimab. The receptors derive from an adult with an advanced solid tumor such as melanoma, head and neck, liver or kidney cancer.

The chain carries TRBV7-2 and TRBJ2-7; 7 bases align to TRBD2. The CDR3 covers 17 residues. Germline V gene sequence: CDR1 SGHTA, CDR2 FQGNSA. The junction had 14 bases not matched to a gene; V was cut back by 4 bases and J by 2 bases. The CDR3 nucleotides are TGTGCCAGCAGCTACGGAACCCGGGACTACCTAACCTACGAGCAGTACTTC. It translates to CASSYGTRDYLTYEQYF.

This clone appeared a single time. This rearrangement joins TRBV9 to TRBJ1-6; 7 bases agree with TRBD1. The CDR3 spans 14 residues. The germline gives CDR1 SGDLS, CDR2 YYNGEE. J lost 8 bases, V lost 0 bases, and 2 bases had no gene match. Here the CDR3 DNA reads TGTGCCAGCAGCGTAGGGCAGGGGGATTCACCCCTCCACTTT. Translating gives CASSVGQGDSPLHF.

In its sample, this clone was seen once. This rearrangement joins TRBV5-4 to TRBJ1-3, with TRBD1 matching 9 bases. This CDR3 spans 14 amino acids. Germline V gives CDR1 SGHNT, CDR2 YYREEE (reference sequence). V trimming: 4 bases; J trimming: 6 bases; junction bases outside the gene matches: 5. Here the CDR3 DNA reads TGTGCCAGCAGCCGGGACAGGGTTGAAAACACCATATATTTT. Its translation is CASSRDRVENTIYF. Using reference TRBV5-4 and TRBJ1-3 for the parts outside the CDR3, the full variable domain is ETGVTQSPTHLIKTRGQQVTLRCSSQSGHNTVSWYQQALGQGPQFIFQYYREEENGRGNFPPRFSGLQFPNYSSELNVNALELDDSALYLCASSRDRVENTIYFGEGSWLTVV.

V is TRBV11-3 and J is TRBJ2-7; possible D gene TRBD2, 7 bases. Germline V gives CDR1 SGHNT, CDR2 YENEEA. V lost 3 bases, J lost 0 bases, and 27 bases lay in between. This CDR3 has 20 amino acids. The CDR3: CASSLGGGHPSSSSSYEQYF. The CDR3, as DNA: TGTGCCAGCAGCTTGGGAGGGGGACACCCTTCCTCCTCATCCTCCTACGAGCAGTACTTC.

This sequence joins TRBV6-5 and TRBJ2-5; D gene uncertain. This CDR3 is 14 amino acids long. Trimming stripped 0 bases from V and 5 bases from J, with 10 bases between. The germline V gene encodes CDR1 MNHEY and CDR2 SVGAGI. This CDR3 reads CASSYSKGRETQYF. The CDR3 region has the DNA TGTGCCAGCAGTTACTCGAAGGGCCGGGAGACCCAGTACTTC.

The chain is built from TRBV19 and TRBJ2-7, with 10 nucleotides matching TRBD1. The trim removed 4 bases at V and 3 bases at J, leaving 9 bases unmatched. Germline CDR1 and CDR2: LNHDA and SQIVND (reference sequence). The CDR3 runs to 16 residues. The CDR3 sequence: CASSTVRTGGIYEQYF. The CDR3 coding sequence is TGTGCCAGTAGTACCGTTAGGACAGGGGGTATCTACGAGCAGTACTTC.

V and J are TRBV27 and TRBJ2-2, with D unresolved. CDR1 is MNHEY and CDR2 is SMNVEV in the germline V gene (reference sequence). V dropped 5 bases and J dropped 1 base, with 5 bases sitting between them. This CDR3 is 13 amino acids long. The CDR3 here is CASSRGNTGELFF. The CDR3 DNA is TGTGCCAGCAGTAGAGGGAACACCGGGGAGCTGTTTTTT.

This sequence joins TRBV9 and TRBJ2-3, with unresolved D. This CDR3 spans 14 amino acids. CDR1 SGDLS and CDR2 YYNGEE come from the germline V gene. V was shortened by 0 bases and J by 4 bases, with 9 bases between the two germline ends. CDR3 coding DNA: TGTGCCAGCAGCGTAGCTTCCGCCCCAGATACGCAGTATTTT. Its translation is CASSVASAPDTQYF.

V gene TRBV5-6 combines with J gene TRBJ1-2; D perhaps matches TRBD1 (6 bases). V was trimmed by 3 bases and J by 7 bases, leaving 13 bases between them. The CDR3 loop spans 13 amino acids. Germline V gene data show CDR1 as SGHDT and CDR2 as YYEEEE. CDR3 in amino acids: CASSSRGGAGYTF. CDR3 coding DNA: TGTGCCAGCAGCTCCCGGGGGGGGGCTGGCTACACCTTC.

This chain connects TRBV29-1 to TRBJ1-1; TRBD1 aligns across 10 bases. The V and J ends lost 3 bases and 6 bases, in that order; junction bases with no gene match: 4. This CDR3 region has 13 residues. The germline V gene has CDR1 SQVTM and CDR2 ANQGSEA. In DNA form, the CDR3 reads TGCAGCGTTGATGGACAGGGGGTATCTGAAGCTTTCTTT. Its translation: CSVDGQGVSEAFF.

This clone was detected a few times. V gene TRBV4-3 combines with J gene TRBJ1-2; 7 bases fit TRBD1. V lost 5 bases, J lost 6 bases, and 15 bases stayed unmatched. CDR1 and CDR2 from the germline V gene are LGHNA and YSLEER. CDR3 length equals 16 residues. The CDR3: CASSFQLTGLLDGYTF. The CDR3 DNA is TGCGCCAGCAGCTTCCAACTGACAGGGCTACTTGATGGCTACACCTTC.

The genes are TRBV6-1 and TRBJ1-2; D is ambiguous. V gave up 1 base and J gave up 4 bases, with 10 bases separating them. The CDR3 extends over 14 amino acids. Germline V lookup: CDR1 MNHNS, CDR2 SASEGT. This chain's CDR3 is CASSEDRNLYGYTF. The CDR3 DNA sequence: TGTGCCAGCAGTGAAGATAGGAATCTCTATGGCTACACCTTC.

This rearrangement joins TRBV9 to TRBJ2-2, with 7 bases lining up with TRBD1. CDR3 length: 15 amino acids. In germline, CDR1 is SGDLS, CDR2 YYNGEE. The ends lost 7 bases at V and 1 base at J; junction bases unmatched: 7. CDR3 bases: TGTGCCAGCCACAGGGGTAGCCAGAACACCGGGGAGCTGTTTTTT. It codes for CASHRGSQNTGELFF.

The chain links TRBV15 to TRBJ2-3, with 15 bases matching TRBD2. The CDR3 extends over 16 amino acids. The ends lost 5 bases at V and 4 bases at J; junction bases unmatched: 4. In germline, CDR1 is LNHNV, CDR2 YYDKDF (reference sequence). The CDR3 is CATSEGLAGGPDTQYF. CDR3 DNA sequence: TGTGCCACCAGCGAGGGACTAGCGGGAGGTCCAGATACGCAGTATTTT.

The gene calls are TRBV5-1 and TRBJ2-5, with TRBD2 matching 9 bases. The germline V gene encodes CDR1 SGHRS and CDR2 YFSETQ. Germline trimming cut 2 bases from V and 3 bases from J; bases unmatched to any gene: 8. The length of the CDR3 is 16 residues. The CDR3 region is CASSFRAGGPEETQYF. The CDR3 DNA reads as TGCGCCAGCAGCTTTCGGGCGGGAGGGCCGGAAGAGACCCAGTACTTC.

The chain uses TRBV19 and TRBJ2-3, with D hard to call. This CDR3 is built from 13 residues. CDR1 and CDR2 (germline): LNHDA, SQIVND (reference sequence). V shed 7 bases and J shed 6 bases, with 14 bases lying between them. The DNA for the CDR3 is TGTGCCAGTATGGCAGGTAATCTGGATACGCAGTATTTT. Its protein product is CASMAGNLDTQYF.

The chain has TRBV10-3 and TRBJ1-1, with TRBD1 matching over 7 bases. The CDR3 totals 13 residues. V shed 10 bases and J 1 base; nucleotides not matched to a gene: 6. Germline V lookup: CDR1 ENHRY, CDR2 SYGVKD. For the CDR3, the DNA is TGTGCCAGTGGGACAGAAAAGAACACTGAAGCTTTCTTT. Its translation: CASGTEKNTEAFF.

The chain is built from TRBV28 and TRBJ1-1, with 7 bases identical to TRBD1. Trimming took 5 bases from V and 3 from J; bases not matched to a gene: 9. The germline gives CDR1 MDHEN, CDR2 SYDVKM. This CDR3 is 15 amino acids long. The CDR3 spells CASSPRQGQDTEAFF. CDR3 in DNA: TGTGCCAGCAGTCCCAGACAGGGCCAGGACACTGAAGCTTTCTTT.

CDR3 sequence (DNA): TGTGCCAGCAGCTTGAGGGAGGGTGCGAACACCGGGGAGCTGTTTTTT. This translates into CASSLREGANTGELFF. This chain connects TRBV5-4 to TRBJ2-2, with 7 bases lining up with TRBD2. Germline CDR1 and CDR2: SGHNT and YYREEE (reference sequence). J was trimmed by 0 bases and V by 1 base; bases with no gene match: 3. The length of the CDR3 is 16 residues.

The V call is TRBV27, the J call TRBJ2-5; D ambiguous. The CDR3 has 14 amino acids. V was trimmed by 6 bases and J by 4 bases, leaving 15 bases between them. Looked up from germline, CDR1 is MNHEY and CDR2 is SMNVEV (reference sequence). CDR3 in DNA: TGTGCCAGCAGCAGGACGTCAGATCGAGAGACCCAGTACTTC. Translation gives CASSRTSDRETQYF.

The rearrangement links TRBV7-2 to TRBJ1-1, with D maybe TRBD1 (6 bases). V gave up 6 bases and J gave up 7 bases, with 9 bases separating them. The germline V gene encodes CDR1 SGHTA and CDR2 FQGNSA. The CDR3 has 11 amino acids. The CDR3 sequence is CASSGTSEAFF. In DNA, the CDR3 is TGTGCCAGCAGTGGGACAAGTGAAGCTTTCTTT.

This chain's CDR3 is CASSPSLVRNEQFF. CDR3 DNA sequence: TGCGCCAGCAGCCCGTCACTTGTGAGGAATGAGCAGTTCTTC. This chain joins TRBV5-1 and TRBJ2-1; D call uncertain. CDR1 is SGHRS, CDR2 YFSETQ, per germline. V dropped 4 bases and J dropped 7 bases, with 15 bases sitting between them. The CDR3 is 14 residues long.

The CDR3 reads CASSLGGTGLNTEAFF. In nucleotides, the CDR3 is TGTGCCAGCAGCTTGGGCGGGACAGGCTTGAACACTGAAGCTTTCTTT. The V call is TRBV5-4, the J call TRBJ1-1; 8 bases are a match to TRBD1. Germline CDR1 SGHNT, CDR2 YYREEE (reference sequence). This CDR3 has 16 residues. V lost 0 bases and J lost 0; bases outside the gene matches: 4. Together with reference TRBV5-4 and TRBJ1-1, the CDR3 gives the full variable domain: ETGVTQSPTHLIKTRGQQVTLRCSSQSGHNTVSWYQQALGQGPQFIFQYYREEENGRGNFPPRFSGLQFPNYSSELNVNALELDDSALYLCASSLGGTGLNTEAFFGQGTRLTVV.

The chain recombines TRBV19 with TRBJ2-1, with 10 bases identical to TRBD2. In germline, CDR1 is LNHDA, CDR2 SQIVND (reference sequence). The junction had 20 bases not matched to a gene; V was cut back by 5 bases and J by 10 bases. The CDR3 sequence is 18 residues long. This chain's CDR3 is CASSDLAVAGGTVREQFF. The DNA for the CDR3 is TGTGCCAGTAGTGACCTAGCCGTAGCGGGGGGTACGGTCAGGGAGCAGTTCTTC.

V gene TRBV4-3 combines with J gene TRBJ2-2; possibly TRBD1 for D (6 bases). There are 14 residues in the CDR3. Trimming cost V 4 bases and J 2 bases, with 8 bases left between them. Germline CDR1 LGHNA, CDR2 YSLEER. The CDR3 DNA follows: TGCGCCAGCAGCCTGGACAGAAACACCGGGGAGCTGTTTTTT. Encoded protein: CASSLDRNTGELFF.

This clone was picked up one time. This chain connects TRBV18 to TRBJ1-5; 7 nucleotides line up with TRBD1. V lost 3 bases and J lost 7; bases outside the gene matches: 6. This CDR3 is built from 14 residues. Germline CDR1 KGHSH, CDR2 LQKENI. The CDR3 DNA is TGTGCCAGCTCACCCACAGGGGAAGCGCAGCCCCAGCATTTT. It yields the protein CASSPTGEAQPQHF.

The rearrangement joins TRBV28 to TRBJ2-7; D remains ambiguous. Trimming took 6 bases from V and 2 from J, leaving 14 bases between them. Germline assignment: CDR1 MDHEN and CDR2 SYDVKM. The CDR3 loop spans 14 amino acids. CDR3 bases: TGTGCCAGCAGGGAACAAATACCCACCTACGAGCAGTACTTC. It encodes CASREQIPTYEQYF. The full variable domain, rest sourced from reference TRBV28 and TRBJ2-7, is DVKVTQSSRYLVKRTGEKVFLECVQDMDHENMFWYRQDPGLGLRLIYFSYDVKMKEKGDIPEGYSVSREKKERFSLILESASTNQTSMYLCASREQIPTYEQYFGPGTRLTVT.

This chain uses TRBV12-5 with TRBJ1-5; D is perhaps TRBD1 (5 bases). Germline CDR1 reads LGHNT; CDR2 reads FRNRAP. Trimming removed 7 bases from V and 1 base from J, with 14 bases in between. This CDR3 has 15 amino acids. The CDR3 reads CASAPGGTSNQPQHF. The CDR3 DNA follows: TGTGCTAGTGCCCCGGGAGGGACCAGCAATCAGCCCCAGCATTTT.